Below, 12 T cell receptor beta chains from the same sample are listed, as sequenced in a study of T cell responses to AZD1222 COVID-19 vaccine. Clones were read by immunoSEQ multiplex PCR, and TCRdb kept only the in-frame ones, dropping some. Here the sample spans 150,000 or so clones, approximately 94% being singletons. The specimen comprised peripheral blood, sampled on day 0 of AZD1222 vaccination. The receptors were sampled from an adult in good health.

This clone was observed once. V is TRBV19 and J is TRBJ1-2; TRBD1 might be the D (5 bases). V was pared by 8 bases and J by 4 bases, with 20 bases between. Germline V gene sequence: CDR1 LNHDA, CDR2 SQIVND (reference sequence). This CDR3 contains 15 residues. The CDR3: CASRPDSYHPYGYTF. The CDR3, as DNA: TGTGCCAGTCGTCCTGACAGCTACCATCCCTATGGCTACACCTTC.

CDR3 sequence reads: CAISEPGTGNYEQYF. The CDR3 DNA reads as TGTGCCATCAGTGAACCCGGGACAGGTAACTACGAGCAGTACTTC. The J gene is TRBJ2-7, the V gene TRBV10-3; TRBD1 aligns across 8 bases. The V gene end was trimmed by 3 bases and the J gene end by 3 bases; junction bases not matched to a gene: 7. The CDR3 runs to 15 residues. Germline V CDR1 and CDR2: ENHRY, SYGVKD.

As for this clone: Within the sample, other DNA sequences also encode this same CDR3. The chain joins TRBV6-5 to TRBJ1-1; 8 bases align to TRBD1. Germline CDR1 is MNHEY and CDR2 is SVGAGI. The CDR3 is made up of 13 amino acids. V gave up 6 bases and J gave up 4 bases; unmatched junction bases: 4. The CDR3 region has the DNA TGTGCCAGCAGAACCACAGGGGGCACTGAAGCTTTCTTT. Amino acid sequence: CASRTTGGTEAFF.

V gene TRBV9 combines with J gene TRBJ1-3, with 10 bases matching TRBD1. Germline lookup yields CDR1 SGDLS and CDR2 YYNGEE. J was trimmed by 2 bases and V by 4 bases; bases with no gene match: 6. The CDR3 is made up of 16 amino acids. CDR3 amino acids: CASSSRQGATGNTIYF. The CDR3 nucleotides are TGTGCCAGCAGCTCCCGACAGGGGGCGACTGGAAACACCATATATTTT.

The chain recombines TRBV6-2 or TRBV6-3 with TRBJ2-2; TRBD2 is a possible D gene (6 bases). V gave up 6 bases and J gave up 0 bases, with 17 bases separating them. This CDR3 comprises 17 residues. The germline gives CDR1 MNHEY, CDR2 SVGEGT. The CDR3 coding sequence is TGTGCCAGCAGCCCTCCTCGAGCGGGCCCGAACACCGGGGAGCTGTTTTTT. It encodes CASSPPRAGPNTGELFF.

The chain links TRBV28 to TRBJ2-1, with TRBD1 as a possible D gene (6 bases). V was cut by 4 bases and J by 4 bases, with 14 bases left in between. This CDR3 has 15 amino acids. Germline V gene sequence: CDR1 MDHEN, CDR2 SYDVKM. The CDR3: CASSSSGTHYNEQFF. In DNA form, the CDR3 reads TGTGCCAGCAGTTCCTCCGGGACACATTACAATGAGCAGTTCTTC. Full variable domain (remainder filled in from reference TRBV28 and TRBJ2-1): DVKVTQSSRYLVKRTGEKVFLECVQDMDHENMFWYRQDPGLGLRLIYFSYDVKMKEKGDIPEGYSVSREKKERFSLILESASTNQTSMYLCASSSSGTHYNEQFFGPGTRLTVL.

The chain links TRBV3-1 (or the pseudogene TRBV3-2) to TRBJ1-5, with no clear D. The CDR3 loop spans 12 amino acids. Germline V gene sequence: CDR1 LGHDT, CDR2 YNNKEL (reference sequence). The V and J ends lost 1 base and 9 bases respectively, with 7 bases between them. The CDR3 DNA reads as TGTGCCAGCAGCCAAGGGTTAGGGCCCCAGCATTTT. Protein product: CASSQGLGPQHF.

The chain employs TRBV19 and TRBJ2-4; 13 bases are shared with TRBD2. With V trimmed by 9 bases and J by 1 base, 12 bases remained unmatched. This CDR3 is 18 amino acids long. Looked up from germline, CDR1 is LNHDA and CDR2 is SQIVND (reference sequence). The CDR3, as DNA: TGTGCCAGCGATAGAGGGACTAGCGGGAATTGGGCCAAAAACATTCAGTACTTC. This encodes CASDRGTSGNWAKNIQYF.

The chain joins TRBV2 to TRBJ1-2; D possibly corresponds to TRBD1 (6 bases). CDR3 length: 13 amino acids. Germline lookup yields CDR1 SNHLY and CDR2 FYNNEI. Trimming left V 7 bases short and J 6 bases short, with 15 bases between. The CDR3 protein is CASTVQGLDGYTF. The CDR3 nucleotides are TGTGCCAGCACCGTACAGGGTTTAGATGGCTACACCTTC.

The chain employs TRBV2 and TRBJ1-1; D unresolved. The V end was cut by 6 bases, the J end by 2 bases, with 10 bases between. The CDR3 has 13 amino acids. Germline CDR1 reads SNHLY; CDR2 reads FYNNEI. The CDR3 here is CASSIQRNTEAFF. For the CDR3, the DNA is TGTGCCAGCAGCATACAGAGAAACACTGAAGCTTTCTTT. Filled out from reference TRBV2 and TRBJ1-1, the complete variable domain reads EPEVTQTPSHQVTQMGQEVILRCVPISNHLYFYWYRQILGQKVEFLVSFYNNEISEKSEIFDDQFSVERPDGSNFTLKIRSTKLEDSAMYFCASSIQRNTEAFFGQGTRLTVV.

The chain joins TRBV5-1 to TRBJ2-5; 7 bases agree with TRBD2. The CDR3 runs to 16 residues. CDR1 SGHRS and CDR2 YFSETQ come from the germline V gene. J gave up 1 base and V 3 bases, and 9 bases lay outside the gene matches. The CDR3 region has the DNA TGCGCCAGCAGCTCTCGACTAGCTGGGGGCCAAGAGACCCAGTACTTC. The encoded protein is CASSSRLAGGQETQYF.

The chain joins TRBV27 to TRBJ1-2, with 7 positions matching TRBD1. In germline, CDR1 is MNHEY, CDR2 SMNVEV (reference sequence). The CDR3 sequence is 15 residues long. J was trimmed by 4 bases and V by 2 bases; bases with no gene match: 7. The CDR3: CASSLTRQGIYGYTF. The CDR3 DNA follows: TGTGCCAGCAGTTTAACCAGACAGGGTATCTATGGCTACACCTTC.